This is a list of T cell receptor beta chains from one sample in a study of post-analysis software for immune sequencing data. TCRdb processed the PCR reads anew with MiXCR; each CDR3 protein has one entry. The table lists roughly 570,000 distinct CDR3 sequences, approximately 31% of them singletons, with about 5.6% in the top ten. The sequenced sample consisted of blood. The receptors were gathered from a girl aged 2-17 years with multiple sclerosis. CDR3s include the opening cysteine and the closing phenylalanine or tryptophan. Fields, in order: J gene, D gene, V gene, clone size, CDR3 DNA, CDR3 protein. D genes are given only for firm matches. The size entry is marked missing in some rows and otherwise reads once, few, many or a size class.

j_gene: TRBJ2-6; d_gene: .; v_gene: TRBV6-5; abundance: .; CDR3nt: TGTGCCAGCAGGAGATCGGCCCTCTCTGGGGCCAACGTCCTGACTTTC; CDR3aa: CASRRSALSGANVLTF
j_gene: TRBJ1-2; d_gene: .; v_gene: TRBV7-2; abundance: .; CDR3nt: TGTGCCAGCAGCTTAGCGTCGGGCTCCCTCGTAGGTGGCTACACCTTC; CDR3aa: CASSLASGSLVGGYTF
j_gene: TRBJ1-1; d_gene: .; v_gene: TRBV5-1; abundance: few; CDR3nt: TGCGCCAGCACCCAGGGTCTAGGAGTGACTGAAGCTTTCTTT; CDR3aa: CASTQGLGVTEAFF
j_gene: TRBJ2-5; d_gene: .; v_gene: TRBV29-1; abundance: .; CDR3nt: TGCAGCGTTGATTGGACAGTCGCACTCGGCTTCGAGACCCAGTACTTC; CDR3aa: CSVDWTVALGFETQYF
j_gene: TRBJ2-1; d_gene: .; v_gene: TRBV7-3; abundance: .; CDR3nt: TGTGCCAGCAGCTTTAGGGGTGAGCAGTTCTTC; CDR3aa: CASSFRGEQFF
j_gene: TRBJ2-3; d_gene: .; v_gene: TRBV20-1; abundance: few; CDR3nt: TGCAGTGCTAGAGCCGCTGCAACTAGCACAGATACGCAGTATTTT; CDR3aa: CSARAAATSTDTQYF
j_gene: TRBJ2-7; d_gene: .; v_gene: TRBV2; abundance: .; CDR3nt: TGTGCCAGCAGTCCCTATTTCGAGCAGTACTTC; CDR3aa: CASSPYFEQYF
j_gene: TRBJ2-5; d_gene: TRBD2; v_gene: TRBV12-3/TRBV12-4; abundance: .; CDR3nt: TGTGCCAGCAGTCTCGGCCTACTTGCGGGGGGCGGGGAGACCCAGTACTTC; CDR3aa: CASSLGLLAGGGETQYF
j_gene: TRBJ1-2; d_gene: .; v_gene: TRBV25-1; abundance: .; CDR3nt: TGTGCCAGCAGTGAAAGCAGGGCCTATGGCTACACCTTC; CDR3aa: CASSESRAYGYTF
j_gene: TRBJ1-5; d_gene: .; v_gene: TRBV12-3/TRBV12-4; abundance: .; CDR3nt: TGTGCCAGCGCACCGGGGGATCAGCCCCAGCATTTT; CDR3aa: CASAPGDQPQHF
j_gene: TRBJ2-7; d_gene: .; v_gene: TRBV11-2; abundance: .; CDR3nt: TGTGCCAGCAGCTTAAATTCGGCCGAGCAGTACTTC; CDR3aa: CASSLNSAEQYF
j_gene: TRBJ1-5; d_gene: .; v_gene: TRBV20-1; abundance: .; CDR3nt: TGCAGTGCTAGTAATAGAGCAGATCAGCCCCAGCATTTT; CDR3aa: CSASNRADQPQHF
j_gene: TRBJ2-7; d_gene: .; v_gene: TRBV6-1; abundance: .; CDR3nt: TGTGCCGGCAGTAACAGGGTCGGGGAGCAGTACTTC; CDR3aa: CAGSNRVGEQYF
j_gene: TRBJ2-1; d_gene: .; v_gene: TRBV21-1; abundance: few; CDR3nt: TGTGCCAGCAGCAAAGCGGGGGGGCCTTACAATGAGCAGTTCTTC; CDR3aa: CASSKAGGPYNEQFF
j_gene: TRBJ2-7; d_gene: .; v_gene: TRBV2; abundance: few; CDR3nt: TGTGCCAGCGGCCACGGCTCCTACGAGCAGTACTTC; CDR3aa: CASGHGSYEQYF
j_gene: TRBJ2-3; d_gene: TRBD2; v_gene: TRBV24-1; abundance: few; CDR3nt: TGTGCCACCTCCAGGACTAGCGGGGGAAGCACAGATACGCAGTATTTT; CDR3aa: CATSRTSGGSTDTQYF
j_gene: TRBJ2-1; d_gene: TRBD2; v_gene: TRBV20-1; abundance: .; CDR3nt: TGCAGTGCTAGTGGCGCGGGGGAGGGGAATGAGCAGTTCTTC; CDR3aa: CSASGAGEGNEQFF
j_gene: TRBJ2-7; d_gene: .; v_gene: TRBV3-1; abundance: .; CDR3nt: TGTGCCAGCAGCCCAAGCCAAGTTGCCTCCTACGAGCAGTACTTC; CDR3aa: CASSPSQVASYEQYF
j_gene: TRBJ2-7; d_gene: .; v_gene: TRBV24-1; abundance: few; CDR3nt: TGTGCCACAGGGGCAGGGGCGTGGAACGAGCAGTACTTC; CDR3aa: CATGAGAWNEQYF
j_gene: TRBJ2-7; d_gene: TRBD2; v_gene: TRBV20-1; abundance: few; CDR3nt: TGCAGTGCCTGGGGACTAGGGAGCTACGAGCAGTACTTC; CDR3aa: CSAWGLGSYEQYF
j_gene: TRBJ2-2; d_gene: TRBD2; v_gene: TRBV20-1; abundance: few; CDR3nt: TGCAGTGCTAGGGAGCGGGGGGGGAACACCGGGGAGCTGTTTTTT; CDR3aa: CSARERGGNTGELFF
j_gene: TRBJ2-5; d_gene: .; v_gene: TRBV7-2; abundance: few; CDR3nt: TGTGCCAGCAGCTTAAGACCAGGGGACGTCCCCCAAGAGACCCAGTACTTC; CDR3aa: CASSLRPGDVPQETQYF
j_gene: TRBJ2-1; d_gene: TRBD2; v_gene: TRBV4-1; abundance: .; CDR3nt: TGCGCCAGCAGCCAAGATCCCAGCGGGGGTTACAATGAGCAGTTCTTC; CDR3aa: CASSQDPSGGYNEQFF
j_gene: TRBJ1-1; d_gene: .; v_gene: TRBV10-3; abundance: .; CDR3nt: TGTGCCATCAGTTGGTCGAACACTGAAGCTTTCTTT; CDR3aa: CAISWSNTEAFF
j_gene: TRBJ1-5; d_gene: TRBD1; v_gene: TRBV28; abundance: few; CDR3nt: TGTGCCAGCAGTGCGCCGGACAGGCCAAATCAGCCCCAGCATTTT; CDR3aa: CASSAPDRPNQPQHF
j_gene: TRBJ1-1; d_gene: TRBD1; v_gene: TRBV5-1; abundance: .; CDR3nt: TGCGCCAGCAGCGATCAAACAGGGGACACTGAAGCTTTCTTT; CDR3aa: CASSDQTGDTEAFF
j_gene: TRBJ2-1; d_gene: .; v_gene: TRBV5-1; abundance: .; CDR3nt: TGCGCCAGCAGCTTGTCTCCCATCTCCTACAATGAGCAGTTCTTC; CDR3aa: CASSLSPISYNEQFF
j_gene: TRBJ2-3; d_gene: TRBD2; v_gene: TRBV5-6; abundance: few; CDR3nt: TGTGCCAGCAGCGGGACTAGCGCGAACACAGATACGCAGTATTTT; CDR3aa: CASSGTSANTDTQYF
j_gene: TRBJ2-1; d_gene: .; v_gene: TRBV20-1; abundance: .; CDR3nt: TGCAGTGCTACCCACAGCAACCTGGGATTGGAGCAGTTCTTC; CDR3aa: CSATHSNLGLEQFF
j_gene: TRBJ1-2; d_gene: TRBD1; v_gene: TRBV27; abundance: .; CDR3nt: TGTGCCAGCAGTACCGCAACAGGGGGCGGCGGCTACACCTTC; CDR3aa: CASSTATGGGGYTF
j_gene: TRBJ2-3; d_gene: .; v_gene: TRBV7-9; abundance: .; CDR3nt: TGTGCCAGCAGCGCCCTCTCAGATACGCAGTATTTT; CDR3aa: CASSALSDTQYF
j_gene: TRBJ2-5; d_gene: .; v_gene: TRBV7-9; abundance: few; CDR3nt: TGTGCCAGCAGCCCGGCAGGGGTCCACCAAGAGACCCAGTACTTC; CDR3aa: CASSPAGVHQETQYF
j_gene: TRBJ1-4; d_gene: TRBD1; v_gene: TRBV25-1; abundance: .; CDR3nt: TGTGCCAGCAGTGCGGACAGGGGAATTAATGAAAAACTGTTTTTT; CDR3aa: CASSADRGINEKLFF
j_gene: TRBJ2-3; d_gene: .; v_gene: TRBV14; abundance: .; CDR3nt: TGTGCCAGCAGCCTGGACGGGGGCCGTCGTACAGATACGCAGTATTTT; CDR3aa: CASSLDGGRRTDTQYF
j_gene: TRBJ2-1; d_gene: .; v_gene: TRBV29-1; abundance: few; CDR3nt: TGCAGCGTTGGGAGGCGGGGACCCCCTACTAATGAGCAGTTCTTC; CDR3aa: CSVGRRGPPTNEQFF
j_gene: TRBJ2-7; d_gene: .; v_gene: TRBV5-1; abundance: .; CDR3nt: TGCGCCAGCAGCGCGCCTAACTACGAGCAGTACTTC; CDR3aa: CASSAPNYEQYF
j_gene: TRBJ2-2; d_gene: TRBD1; v_gene: TRBV29-1; abundance: .; CDR3nt: TGCAGCGCCGGGACAGGGAACACCGGGGAGCTGTTTTTT; CDR3aa: CSAGTGNTGELFF
j_gene: TRBJ2-4; d_gene: .; v_gene: TRBV5-6; abundance: .; CDR3nt: TGTGCCAGCAGCCCGGACATGGTTTTGGTTAACATTCAGTACTTC; CDR3aa: CASSPDMVLVNIQYF